Presented here are 26 T cell receptor beta chains from one specimen sequenced in a study of blood T cell repertoires in COVID-19. Sequenced by immunoSEQ multiplex PCR; TCRdb stores in-frame clones only, minus some. The sample carries about 69,000 clones, less than 85% recorded once. Sample: peripheral blood. Receptors were obtained from a man aged 45 to 65 with COVID-19, enrolled during active disease.

This chain links TRBV19 with TRBJ2-7; 11 bases are a match to TRBD1. CDR3 size: 15 residues. The germline CDR1 and CDR2 sequences are LNHDA and SQIVND (reference sequence). V shed 3 bases and J 2 bases; nucleotides not matched to a gene: 3. The CDR3 loop reads CASSMTGQGAYEQYF. The DNA of the CDR3 is TGTGCCAGTAGTATGACGGGACAGGGGGCCTACGAGCAGTACTTC.

The V and J genes are TRBV19 and TRBJ1-5; 8 nucleotides align to TRBD1. The CDR3 has 18 amino acids. The trim removed 7 bases at V and 1 base at J, leaving 15 bases unmatched. CDR1 is LNHDA and CDR2 is SQIVND in the germline V gene (reference sequence). For the CDR3, the DNA is TGTGCCAGTAACCCAGAGGGCAGGGGGCGGGCCAGCAATCAGCCCCAGCATTTT. Translating gives CASNPEGRGRASNQPQHF.

V is TRBV6-6 and J is TRBJ2-1; TRBD2 matches 8 bases. V shed 5 bases and J 7 bases; nucleotides not matched to a gene: 1. CDR3 length: 12 residues. Per the germline V gene, CDR1 is MNHNY and CDR2 is SVGAGI (reference sequence). The CDR3 DNA follows: TGTGCCAGCAGTCCTAGCGGGAATGAGCAGTTCTTC. Encoded protein: CASSPSGNEQFF.

The rearrangement uses TRBV19 and TRBJ1-2; 10 positions agree with TRBD1. The V and J ends lost 3 bases and 6 bases, in that order; junction bases with no gene match: 13. Germline assignment: CDR1 LNHDA and CDR2 SQIVND (reference sequence). The CDR3 runs to 17 residues. The CDR3 sequence is CASSIGPQTGGSDGYTF. CDR3 sequence (DNA): TGTGCCAGTAGTATTGGCCCTCAGACAGGGGGCAGCGATGGCTACACCTTC.

In its sample, this clone was seen once. V is TRBV5-4 and J is TRBJ2-7, with TRBD1 as a possible D gene (6 bases). The CDR3 covers 15 residues. V dropped 0 bases and J dropped 4 bases, with 14 bases sitting between them. Germline V gene lookup returns CDR1 SGHNT and CDR2 YYREEE (reference sequence). The CDR3, as DNA: TGTGCCAGCAGCTTGGGACAGAGGGGGAGTTACGAGCAGTACTTC. This sequence encodes CASSLGQRGSYEQYF.

The rearrangement joins TRBV3-1 (or the pseudogene TRBV3-2) to TRBJ2-7; TRBD2 agrees at 9 bases. J lost 9 bases, V lost 3 bases, and 6 bases had no gene match. Germline lookup yields CDR1 LGHDT and CDR2 YNNKEL (reference sequence). CDR3 length: 13 residues. The CDR3, as DNA: TGTGCCAGCAGCCAGAGCGGGGGGTCGGTGCAGTACTTC. Its translation: CASSQSGGSVQYF.

The genes are TRBV5-6 and TRBJ1-2; a weak D match, TRBD1 (5 bases). CDR1 is SGHDT and CDR2 is YYEEEE in the germline V gene. The CDR3 consists of 16 residues. V was pared by 0 bases and J by 2 bases, with 14 bases between. CDR3 loop: CASSLGLRGVNYGYTF. DNA for the CDR3: TGTGCCAGCAGCTTGGGTTTGCGGGGGGTCAACTATGGCTACACCTTC. The full variable domain, completed using reference TRBV5-6 and TRBJ1-2, is DAGVTQSPTHLIKTRGQQVTLRCSPKSGHDTVSWYQQALGQGPQFIFQYYEEEERQRGNFPDRFSGHQFPNYSSELNVNALLLGDSALYLCASSLGLRGVNYGYTFGSGTRLTVV.

Concerning this clone: One end of the junction varies from germline; a read error may be responsible. The chain is built from TRBV9 and TRBJ2-3; no definite D call. The V gene's germline CDR1 is SGDLS and CDR2 YYNGEE. This CDR3 comprises 8 residues. The CDR3, as DNA: TGTGCCAGCAGCCCCCTTGTTTTT. As protein: CASSPLVF.

The chain recombines TRBV27 with TRBJ2-1, with D perhaps TRBD2 (5 bases). The V gene's germline CDR1 is MNHEY and CDR2 SMNVEV (reference sequence). The CDR3 is 16 amino acids. Trimming pared 3 bases from V and 1 base from J, leaving 13 bases between. DNA for the CDR3: TGTGCCAGCAGTTTCAATTTTCGGGGTTCCTACAATGAGCAGTTCTTC. This sequence encodes CASSFNFRGSYNEQFF.

V is TRBV19 and J is TRBJ1-1; 7 bases are shared with TRBD1. The germline V gene has CDR1 LNHDA and CDR2 SQIVND (reference sequence). V shed 6 bases, J shed 0 bases, and the junction held 10 bases outside the gene matches. This CDR3 has 16 residues. This CDR3 is CASSRDSGLVNTEAFF. Here the CDR3 DNA reads TGTGCCAGTAGCAGGGACAGTGGCCTTGTGAACACTGAAGCTTTCTTT.

This clone was picked up many times. The gene calls are TRBV5-1 and TRBJ1-3, with a weak D call TRBD1 (5 bases). The ends were cut back, 1 base at V and 2 bases at J, with 10 bases in the middle. CDR1 and CDR2 from the germline V gene are SGHRS and YFSETQ. CDR3 length: 15 amino acids. CDR3 DNA sequence: TGCGCCAGCAGCTTGACATCAGGGACTGGAAACACCATATATTTT. This codes for CASSLTSGTGNTIYF.

The rearrangement uses TRBV5-5 and TRBJ2-1; D may be TRBD1 (6 bases). The CDR3 length is 14 residues. CDR1 and CDR2 (germline): SGHKS, YYEKEE (reference sequence). V lost 2 bases and J 5 bases, leaving 11 bases between the germline ends. CDR3 in amino acids: CASSFRTADNEQFF. CDR3 sequence (DNA): TGTGCCAGCAGCTTTCGGACAGCGGACAATGAGCAGTTCTTC.

This clone was detected a few times. The chain uses TRBV5-1 and TRBJ1-1; D is unresolved. CDR1 and CDR2 (germline): SGHRS, YFSETQ. V was trimmed by 0 bases and J by 2 bases, leaving 5 bases between them. The CDR3 runs 13 residues. The DNA of the CDR3 is TGCGCCAGCAGCTTGGGAGAAAACACTGAAGCTTTCTTT. Amino acids: CASSLGENTEAFF. Supplemented by reference TRBV5-1 and TRBJ1-1, the full variable domain reads KAGVTQTPRYLIKTRGQQVTLSCSPISGHRSVSWYQQTPGQGLQFLFEYFSETQRNKGNFPGRFSGRQFSNSRSEMNVSTLELGDSALYLCASSLGENTEAFFGQGTRLTVV.

This chain connects TRBV5-1 to TRBJ2-1, with TRBD2 identical over 12 bases. Losses at the gene ends were 3 bases for V and 15 bases for J; bases not matched to a gene: 10. The germline CDR1 and CDR2 sequences are SGHRS and YFSETQ. The CDR3 consists of 14 residues. CDR3 protein: CASSWASGGDQLFF. In nucleotides, the CDR3 is TGCGCCAGCAGCTGGGCTAGCGGGGGGGACCAATTGTTCTTC.

The rearrangement uses TRBV7-9 and TRBJ1-6, with D tentatively TRBD1 (5 bases). Germline CDR1 reads SEHNR; CDR2 reads FQNEAQ (reference sequence). The CDR3 is 15 residues long. Trimming removed 4 bases at V and 10 bases at J, with 17 bases between. CDR3 in amino acids: CASSSTGTGRSPLHF. CDR3 in DNA: TGTGCCAGCAGCTCAACCGGGACTGGGCGGTCACCCCTCCACTTT. Complete variable domain (other parts from reference TRBV7-9 and TRBJ1-6): DTGVSQNPRHKITKRGQNVTFRCDPISEHNRLYWYRQTLGQGPEFLTYFQNEAQLEKSRLLSDRFSAERPKGSFSTLEIQRTEQGDSAMYLCASSSTGTGRSPLHFGNGTRLTVT.

The chain has TRBV7-9 and TRBJ2-5; no clear D. V lost 1 base and J 6 bases, leaving 9 bases between the germline ends. The germline V gene has CDR1 SEHNR and CDR2 FQNEAQ (reference sequence). This CDR3 has 13 amino acids. CDR3 protein: CASSLGGYQTQYF. Written as DNA, the CDR3 is TGTGCCAGCAGCTTAGGCGGCTATCAGACCCAGTACTTC.

The chain uses TRBV2 and TRBJ2-3; 8 bases are shared with TRBD2. CDR1 is SNHLY and CDR2 is FYNNEI in the germline V gene. Trimming took 8 bases from V and 3 from J; bases not matched to a gene: 4. CDR3 length: 13 residues. CDR3 sequence (DNA): TGTGCCAGCGTAAGCGGGGGAACAGATACGCAGTATTTT. Its protein product is CASVSGGTDTQYF.

This clone was seen once. The CDR3 loop is CASSEGADNEQFF. CDR3 DNA sequence: TGTGCCAGCAGTGAAGGGGCCGACAATGAGCAGTTCTTC. This chain joins TRBV6-1 and TRBJ2-1; D gene ambiguous. The CDR3 extends over 13 amino acids. Germline CDR1 MNHNS, CDR2 SASEGT. Between the trimmed V and J ends, which lost 1 base and 5 bases, there was a span of 6 bases.

The chain recombines TRBV3-1 (or the pseudogene TRBV3-2) with TRBJ2-5, with 13 bases matching TRBD2. Per germline, CDR1 LGHDT and CDR2 YNNKEL (reference sequence). The CDR3 is made up of 16 amino acids. Trimming at V came to 4 bases and at J to 5 bases, leaving 7 bases not matched to a gene. CDR3 protein: CASSPTRTSGGETQYF. As DNA, the CDR3 is TGTGCCAGCAGCCCAACCCGGACTAGCGGGGGTGAGACCCAGTACTTC.

The rearrangement links TRBV5-5 to TRBJ2-7, with 8 bases fitting TRBD1. Germline loops: CDR1 SGHKS, CDR2 YYEKEE (reference sequence). CDR3 length equals 15 residues. V lost 4 bases, J lost 7 bases, and 13 bases stayed unmatched. CDR3 DNA: TGTGCCAGCAGCCTCTCCGGGACAGGAATGGGGGAGCAGTACTTC. Protein product: CASSLSGTGMGEQYF.

This sequence joins TRBV5-1 and TRBJ1-1; weak D call: TRBD1 (6 bases). Germline loops: CDR1 SGHRS, CDR2 YFSETQ. The germline V and J ends were trimmed by 0 bases and 8 bases, with 17 bases remaining between them. This CDR3 has 15 amino acids. The CDR3 protein is CASSLATGLETEAFF. For the CDR3, the DNA is TGCGCCAGCAGCTTGGCGACAGGCTTGGAGACCGAAGCTTTCTTT.

This clone was observed once. The V gene is TRBV11-3, the J gene TRBJ1-2; 8 bases align to TRBD1. The V and J ends lost 0 bases and 7 bases, in that order; junction bases with no gene match: 13. In germline, CDR1 is SGHNT, CDR2 YENEEA. The CDR3 is 17 amino acids. The CDR3 protein is CASSLDWGGQGGRGYTF. CDR3 nucleotide sequence: TGTGCCAGCAGCTTAGATTGGGGCGGACAGGGAGGACGTGGCTACACCTTC.

CDR3 in amino acids: CASRNRDRGNTGELFF. CDR3 bases: TGTGCCAGTAGAAACCGGGACAGGGGGAACACCGGGGAGCTGTTTTTT. The chain employs TRBV19 and TRBJ2-2, with 10 nucleotides matching TRBD1. This CDR3 is built from 16 residues. Unmatched junction bases numbered 5, after V lost 6 bases and J lost 1 base. Germline V lookup: CDR1 LNHDA, CDR2 SQIVND (reference sequence).

In its sample, this clone was seen once. This chain connects TRBV10-3 to TRBJ1-2; D gene uncertain. CDR3 length: 15 residues. V shed 6 bases and J shed 6 bases, with 20 bases lying between them. Germline-derived CDR1 and CDR2 are ENHRY and SYGVKD. The DNA of the CDR3 is TGTGCCATCAGCCTTGGAGCTGAAAGAGAGAATGGCTACACCTTC. The encoded protein is CAISLGAERENGYTF.

This clone was found once. J is TRBJ2-2 and V is TRBV7-9, with 7 bases aligning to TRBD2. The germline V gene encodes CDR1 SEHNR and CDR2 FQNEAQ (reference sequence). V trimming: 6 bases; J trimming: 13 bases; junction bases outside the gene matches: 8. The CDR3 is made up of 12 amino acids. CDR3 protein: CASRPRGKGLFF. Written as DNA, the CDR3 is TGTGCCAGCAGACCGCGGGGGAAGGGGCTGTTTTTT. The entire variable domain, with the rest obtained from reference TRBV7-9 and TRBJ2-2, is as follows: DTGVSQNPRHKITKRGQNVTFRCDPISEHNRLYWYRQTLGQGPEFLTYFQNEAQLEKSRLLSDRFSAERPKGSFSTLEIQRTEQGDSAMYLCASRPRGKGLFFGEGSRLTVL.

This sequence joins TRBV11-2 and TRBJ1-5, with 8 positions matching TRBD1. J was trimmed by 6 bases and V by 5 bases; bases with no gene match: 6. The V gene's germline CDR1 is SGHAT and CDR2 FQNNGV. CDR3 length: 14 amino acids. This chain's CDR3 is CASSTGQGSQPQHF. In DNA form, the CDR3 reads TGTGCCAGCAGCACAGGACAGGGATCTCAGCCCCAGCATTTT.